This T cell receptor (beta chain) appears in the sequencing data of a study of OX40 agonist ivuxolimab in advanced cancers. Study as a whole: From about 23 to 85 years was the age range, with a mean of roughly 59 years, and nearly 85% were male.

This CDR3 region has 15 residues. After removal of 7 bases from V and 2 bases from J, the junction contained 6 bases not matched to a gene. In germline, CDR1 is SNHLY, CDR2 FYNNEI. Blood samples were obtained at baseline, cycle 4 day 1, and cycle 7 day 1. TCRdb's table, derived via immunoSEQ multiplex PCR, lists solely in-frame clones and lacks some. The repertoire holds 100,000 to 130,000 clones, with 75% to 95% as singletons. This specimen consisted of CD4+ or CD8+ T cells sorted from blood, obtained in a trial of the OX40 agonist ivuxolimab. This chain connects TRBV2 to TRBJ1-5, with 9 positions matching TRBD1. The receptor comes from an adult with an advanced solid tumor such as melanoma, head and neck, liver or kidney cancer. CDR3 DNA sequence: TGTGCCAGCACCCCGGGACAGGGCGGCAATCAGCCCCAGCATTTT. It yields the protein CASTPGQGGNQPQHF.